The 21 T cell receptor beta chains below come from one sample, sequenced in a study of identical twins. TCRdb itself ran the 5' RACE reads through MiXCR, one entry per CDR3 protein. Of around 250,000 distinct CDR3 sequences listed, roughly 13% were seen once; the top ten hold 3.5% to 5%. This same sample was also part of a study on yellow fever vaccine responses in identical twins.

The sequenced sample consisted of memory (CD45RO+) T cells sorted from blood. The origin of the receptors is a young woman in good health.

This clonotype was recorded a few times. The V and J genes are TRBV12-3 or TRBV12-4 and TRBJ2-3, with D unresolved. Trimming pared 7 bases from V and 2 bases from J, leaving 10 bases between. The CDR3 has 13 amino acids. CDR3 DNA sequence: TGTGCCAGCAACCGTAGATCCACAGATACGCAGTATTTT. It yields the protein CASNRRSTDTQYF.

The CDR3 DNA reads TGTGCCAGCACCGGATTGCTGTATGGAGACCTGAACACTGAAGCTTTCTTT. Protein: CASTGLLYGDLNTEAFF. V usage is TRBV6-2 or TRBV6-3 and J usage is TRBJ1-1, with no clear D. Germline V CDR1 and CDR2: MNHEY, SVGEGT. The V end was cut by 7 bases, the J end by 0 bases, with 21 bases between. The CDR3 contains 17 residues.

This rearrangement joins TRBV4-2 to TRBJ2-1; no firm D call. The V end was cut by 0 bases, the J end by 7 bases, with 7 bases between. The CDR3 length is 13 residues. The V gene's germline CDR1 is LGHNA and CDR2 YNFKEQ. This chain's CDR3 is CASSQELLNEQFF. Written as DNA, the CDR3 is TGTGCCAGCAGCCAAGAACTATTAAATGAGCAGTTCTTC.

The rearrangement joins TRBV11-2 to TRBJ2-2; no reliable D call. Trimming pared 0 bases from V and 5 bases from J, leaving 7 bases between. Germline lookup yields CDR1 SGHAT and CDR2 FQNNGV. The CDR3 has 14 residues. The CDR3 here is CASSLESPTGELFF. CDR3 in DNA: TGTGCCAGCAGCTTAGAATCGCCTACCGGGGAGCTGTTTTTT.

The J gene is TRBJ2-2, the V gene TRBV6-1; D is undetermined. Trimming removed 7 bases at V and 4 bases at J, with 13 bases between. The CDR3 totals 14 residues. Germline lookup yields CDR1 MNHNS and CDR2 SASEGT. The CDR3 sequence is CASTPSRATGELFF. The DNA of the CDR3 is TGTGCCAGCACCCCGTCACGGGCCACCGGGGAGCTGTTTTTT.

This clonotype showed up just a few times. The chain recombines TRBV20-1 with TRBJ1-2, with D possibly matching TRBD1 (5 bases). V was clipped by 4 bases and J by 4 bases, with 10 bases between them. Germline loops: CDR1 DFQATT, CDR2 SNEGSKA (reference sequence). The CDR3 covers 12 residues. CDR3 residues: CSAKWGGYGYTF. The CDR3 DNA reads TGCAGTGCTAAGTGGGGGGGCTATGGCTACACCTTC.

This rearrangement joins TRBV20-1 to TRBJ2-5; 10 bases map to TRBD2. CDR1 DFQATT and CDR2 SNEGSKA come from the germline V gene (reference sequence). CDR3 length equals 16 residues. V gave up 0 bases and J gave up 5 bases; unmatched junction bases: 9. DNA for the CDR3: TGCAGTGCTAGAGATAGGCAGCGGGGGGGCCGCGAGACCCAGTACTTC. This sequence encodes CSARDRQRGGRETQYF.

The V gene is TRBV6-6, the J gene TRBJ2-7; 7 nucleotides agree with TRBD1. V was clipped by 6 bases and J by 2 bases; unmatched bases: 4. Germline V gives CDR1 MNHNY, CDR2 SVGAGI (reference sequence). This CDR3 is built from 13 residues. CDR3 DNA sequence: TGTGCCAGCAGCAGACAGGGTACCTACGAGCAGTACTTC. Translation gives CASSRQGTYEQYF.

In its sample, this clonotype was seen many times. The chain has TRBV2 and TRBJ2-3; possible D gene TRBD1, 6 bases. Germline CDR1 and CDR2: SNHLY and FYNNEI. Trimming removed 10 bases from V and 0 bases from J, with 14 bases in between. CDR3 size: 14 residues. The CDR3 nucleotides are TGTGCCACAACGACAGGTCGTAGCACAGATACGCAGTATTTT. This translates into CATTTGRSTDTQYF.

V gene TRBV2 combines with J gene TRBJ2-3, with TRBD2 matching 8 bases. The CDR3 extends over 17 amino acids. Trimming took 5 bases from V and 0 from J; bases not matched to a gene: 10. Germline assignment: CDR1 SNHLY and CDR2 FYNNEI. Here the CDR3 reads CASSPGLGVGSTDTQYF. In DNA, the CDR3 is TGTGCCAGCAGTCCGGGACTAGGAGTCGGAAGCACAGATACGCAGTATTTT.

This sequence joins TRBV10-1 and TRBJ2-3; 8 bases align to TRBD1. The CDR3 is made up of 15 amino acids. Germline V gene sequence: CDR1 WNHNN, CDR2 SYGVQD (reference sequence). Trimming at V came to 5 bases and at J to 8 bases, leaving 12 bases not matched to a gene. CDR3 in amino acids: CASSRDRRGIGTQYF. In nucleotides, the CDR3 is TGCGCCAGCAGTAGGGACAGGCGAGGTATTGGTACGCAGTATTTT.

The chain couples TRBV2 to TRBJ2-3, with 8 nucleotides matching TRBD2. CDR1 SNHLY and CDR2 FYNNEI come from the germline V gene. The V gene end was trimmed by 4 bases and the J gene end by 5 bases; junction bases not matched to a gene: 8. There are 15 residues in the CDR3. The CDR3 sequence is CASSVVPGGRDTQYF. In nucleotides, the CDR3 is TGTGCCAGCAGTGTCGTCCCGGGGGGGAGAGATACGCAGTATTTT. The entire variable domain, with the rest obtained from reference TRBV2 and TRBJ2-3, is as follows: EPEVTQTPSHQVTQMGQEVILRCVPISNHLYFYWYRQILGQKVEFLVSFYNNEISEKSEIFDDQFSVERPDGSNFTLKIRSTKLEDSAMYFCASSVVPGGRDTQYFGPGTRLTVL.

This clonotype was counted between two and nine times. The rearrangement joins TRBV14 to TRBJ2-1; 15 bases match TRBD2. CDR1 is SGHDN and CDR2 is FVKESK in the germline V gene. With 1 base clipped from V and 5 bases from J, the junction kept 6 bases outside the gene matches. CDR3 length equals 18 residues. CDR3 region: CASSQGRTSGGAHNEQFF. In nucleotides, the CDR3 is TGTGCCAGCAGCCAAGGCCGGACTAGCGGGGGGGCCCACAATGAGCAGTTCTTC.

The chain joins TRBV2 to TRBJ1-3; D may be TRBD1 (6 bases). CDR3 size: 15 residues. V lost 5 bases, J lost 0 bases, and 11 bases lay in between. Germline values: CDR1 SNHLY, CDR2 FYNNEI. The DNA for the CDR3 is TGTGCCAGCAGTTACAACAGGGTCTCTGGAAACACCATATATTTT. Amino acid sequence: CASSYNRVSGNTIYF.

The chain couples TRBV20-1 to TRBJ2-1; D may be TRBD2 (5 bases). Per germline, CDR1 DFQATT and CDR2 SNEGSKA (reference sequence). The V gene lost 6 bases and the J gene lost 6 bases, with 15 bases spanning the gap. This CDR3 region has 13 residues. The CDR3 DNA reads TGCAGTGCCCACCTCGGAGGCAGCAATGAGCAGTTCTTC. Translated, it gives CSAHLGGSNEQFF.

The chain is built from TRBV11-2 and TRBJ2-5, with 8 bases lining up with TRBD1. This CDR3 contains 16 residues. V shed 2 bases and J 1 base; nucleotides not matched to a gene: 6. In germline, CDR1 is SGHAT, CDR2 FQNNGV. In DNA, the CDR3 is TGTGCCAGCAGCTTAAGACAGGGGAGAGGCCAAGAGACCCAGTACTTC. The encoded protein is CASSLRQGRGQETQYF.

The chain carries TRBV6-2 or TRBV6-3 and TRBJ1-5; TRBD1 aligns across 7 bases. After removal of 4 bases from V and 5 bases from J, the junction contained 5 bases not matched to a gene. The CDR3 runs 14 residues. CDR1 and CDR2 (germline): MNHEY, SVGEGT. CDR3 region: CASSFGTADQPQHF. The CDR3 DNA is TGTGCCAGCAGTTTCGGGACAGCTGATCAGCCCCAGCATTTT.

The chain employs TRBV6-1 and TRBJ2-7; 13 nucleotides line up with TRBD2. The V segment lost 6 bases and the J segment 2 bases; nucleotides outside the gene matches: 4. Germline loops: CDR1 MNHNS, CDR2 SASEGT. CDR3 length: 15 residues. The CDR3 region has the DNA TGTGCCAGCAGACAAGGACTAGCGGGGGCCTACGAGCAGTACTTC. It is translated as CASRQGLAGAYEQYF.

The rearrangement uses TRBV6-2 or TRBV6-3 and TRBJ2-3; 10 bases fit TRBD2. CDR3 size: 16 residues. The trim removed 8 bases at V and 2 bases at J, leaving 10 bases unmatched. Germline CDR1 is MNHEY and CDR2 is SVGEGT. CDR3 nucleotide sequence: TGTGCCAGCGAGGACCTAAGCGGGAGGGTCACAGATACGCAGTATTTT. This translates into CASEDLSGRVTDTQYF.

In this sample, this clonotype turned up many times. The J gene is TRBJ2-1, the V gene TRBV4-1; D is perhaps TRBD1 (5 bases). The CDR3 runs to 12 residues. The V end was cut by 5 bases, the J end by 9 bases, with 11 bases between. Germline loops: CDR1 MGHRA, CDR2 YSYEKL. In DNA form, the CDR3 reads TGCGCCAGCAGCTTAAATCAGGGTGAGCAGTTCTTC. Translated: CASSLNQGEQFF.

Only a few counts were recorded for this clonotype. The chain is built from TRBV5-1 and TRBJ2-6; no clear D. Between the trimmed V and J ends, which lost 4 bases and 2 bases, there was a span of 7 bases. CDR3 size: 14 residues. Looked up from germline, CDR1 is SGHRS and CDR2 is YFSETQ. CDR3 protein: CASSDSPGANVLTF. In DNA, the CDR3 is TGCGCCAGCAGCGACTCACCTGGGGCCAACGTCCTGACTTTC.